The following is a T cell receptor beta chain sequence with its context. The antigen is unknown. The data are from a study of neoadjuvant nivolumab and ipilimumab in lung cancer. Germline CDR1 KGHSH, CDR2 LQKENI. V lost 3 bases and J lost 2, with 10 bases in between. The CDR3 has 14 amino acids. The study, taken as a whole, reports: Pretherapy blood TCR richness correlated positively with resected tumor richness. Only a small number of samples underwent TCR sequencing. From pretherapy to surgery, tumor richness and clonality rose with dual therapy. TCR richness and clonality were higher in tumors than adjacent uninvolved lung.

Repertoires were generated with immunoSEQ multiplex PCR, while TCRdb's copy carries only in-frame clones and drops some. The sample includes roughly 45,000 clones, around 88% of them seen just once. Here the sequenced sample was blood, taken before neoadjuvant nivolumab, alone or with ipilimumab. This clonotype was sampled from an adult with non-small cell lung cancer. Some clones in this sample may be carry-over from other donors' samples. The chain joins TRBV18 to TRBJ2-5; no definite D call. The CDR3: CASSPTANQETQYF. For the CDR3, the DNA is TGTGCCAGCTCACCCACGGCCAATCAAGAGACCCAGTACTTC.